This section outlines one TCR beta chain sequence together with its context. Sequencing was performed with immunoSEQ multiplex PCR; in TCRdb, only in-frame clones are kept and a portion is missing. Here the sample spans around 160,000 clones, 80% being singletons. The source of the sample is a study of blood T cell repertoires in COVID-19. CDR1 is LNHDA, CDR2 SQIVND, per germline (reference sequence). Trimming pared 3 bases from V and 0 bases from J, leaving 12 bases between. The CDR3 consists of 16 residues. This clonotype was sampled from a woman aged 55-75 years who had recovered from COVID-19. The sample consisted of PBMCs or T cells enriched from blood (not recorded which). The chain couples TRBV19 to TRBJ2-1; possible D gene TRBD2, 6 bases. CDR3 sequence (DNA): TGTGCCAGTAGTATTGCGGGGTCCAGCTCCTACAATGAGCAGTTCTTC. It translates to CASSIAGSSSYNEQFF.